One T cell receptor beta chain is described in this entry. Assay: immunoSEQ multiplex PCR; the TCRdb copy retains only in-frame clones and omits some. The sample records roughly 100,000 clones, approximately 83% being singletons. This CDR3 spans 12 amino acids. The V gene lost 0 bases and the J gene lost 4 bases, with 2 bases spanning the gap. Per germline, CDR1 SGHNT and CDR2 YENEEA. The sample is drawn from a study of blood T cell repertoires in COVID-19. The chain couples TRBV11-3 to TRBJ2-3; no clear D. Sequenced material: peripheral blood. The TCR originated in a man in his fifties with acute or convalescent COVID-19. The CDR3 coding sequence is TGTGCCAGCAGCTTAGACGCAGATACGCAGTATTTT. This sequence encodes CASSLDADTQYF. Based on the CDR3 plus reference TRBV11-3 and TRBJ2-3, the full variable domain is EAGVVQSPRYKIIEKKQPVAFWCNPISGHNTLYWYLQNLGQGPELLIRYENEEAVDDSQLPKDRFSAERLKGVDSTLKIQPAELGDSAVYLCASSLDADTQYFGPGTRLTVL.